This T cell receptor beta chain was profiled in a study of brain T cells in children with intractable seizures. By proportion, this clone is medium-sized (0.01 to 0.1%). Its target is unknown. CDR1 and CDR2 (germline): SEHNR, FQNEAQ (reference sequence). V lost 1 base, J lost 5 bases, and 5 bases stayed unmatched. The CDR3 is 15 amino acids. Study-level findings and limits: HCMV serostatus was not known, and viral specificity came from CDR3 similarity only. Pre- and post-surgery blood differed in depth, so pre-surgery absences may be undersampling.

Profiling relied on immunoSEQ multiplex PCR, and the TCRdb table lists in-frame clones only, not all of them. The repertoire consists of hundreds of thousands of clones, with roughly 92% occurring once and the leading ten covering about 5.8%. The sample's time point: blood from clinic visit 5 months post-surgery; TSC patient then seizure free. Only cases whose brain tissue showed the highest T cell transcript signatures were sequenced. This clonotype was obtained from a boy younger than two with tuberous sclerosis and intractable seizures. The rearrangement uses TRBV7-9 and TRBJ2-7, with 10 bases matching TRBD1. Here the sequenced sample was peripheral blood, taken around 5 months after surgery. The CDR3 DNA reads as TGTGCCAGCAGCTTAGGGGACAGGGGCATCCACGAGCAGTACTTC. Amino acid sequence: CASSLGDRGIHEQYF.